These T cell receptor beta chains were read from a single sample in a study of beta chain features in type 1 diabetes. TCRdb's table, derived via immunoSEQ multiplex PCR, lists solely in-frame clones and lacks some. The sample contains approximately 160,000 clones, 10% of which appear only once. Sequencing was carried out using central memory CD4+ T cells from blood. The receptors were sampled from a man younger than 45 with type 1 diabetes. The CDR3 runs from the conserved cysteine through the conserved F or W. The D gene is left open where the match is weak. Clone size is not always given. Where it is, it says once, few, many or a class for expanded clones.

cdr3_aa,cdr3_nt,d_call,clone_size,v_call,j_call
CSVGLAGEGGEQFF,TGCAGCGTTGGTCTAGCGGGAGAGGGGGGTGAGCAGTTCTTC,TRBD2,few,TRBV29-1,TRBJ2-1
CASSLGLAGGEQFF,TGCGCCAGCAGCTTGGGACTAGCGGGAGGAGAGCAGTTCTTC,TRBD2,few,TRBV5-1,TRBJ2-1
CSARSADTQYF,TGCAGTGCCCGCTCGGCAGATACGCAGTATTTT,-,-,TRBV20-1,TRBJ2-3
CASTLGQGSYEQYF,TGTGCCAGCACCCTCGGACAGGGCTCCTACGAGCAGTACTTC,TRBD1,-,TRBV7-2,TRBJ2-7
CASDDGGNTGELFF,TGTGCCAGCGACGACGGGGGGAACACCGGGGAGCTGTTTTTT,-,-,TRBV6-1,TRBJ2-2
CASSLGQSVFGANVLTF,TGCGCCAGCAGCTTGGGACAGAGTGTGTTTGGGGCCAACGTCCTGACTTTC,-,few,TRBV5-1,TRBJ2-6
CSVDRGSYEQYF,TGCAGCGTTGACAGGGGCTCCTACGAGCAGTACTTC,-,few,TRBV29-1,TRBJ2-7
CAWTWDTYNEQFF,TGTGCCTGGACCTGGGACACCTACAATGAGCAGTTCTTC,-,-,TRBV30,TRBJ2-1
CASSPPSGTGGTEAFF,TGTGCCAGCTCACCACCTTCCGGGACAGGGGGCACTGAAGCTTTCTTT,TRBD1,-,TRBV18,TRBJ1-1
CASRAGGGRYEQYF,TGTGCCTCCCGAGCGGGAGGGGGGCGATACGAGCAGTACTTC,TRBD2,-,TRBV25-1,TRBJ2-7
CASSMGIETQYF,TGTGCCAGTAGTATGGGCATAGAGACCCAGTACTTC,-,-,TRBV19,TRBJ2-5
CATSRDKGTWQTQYF,TGTGCCACCAGCAGGGACAAAGGGACATGGCAGACCCAGTACTTC,-,-,TRBV15,TRBJ2-5
CASSLVEEGQYF,TGTGCCAGCAGCTTAGTTGAGGAGGGCCAGTACTTC,-,few,TRBV7-9,TRBJ2-5
CASSLSPTLAGYVDTQYF,TGTGCCAGCAGTTTAAGCCCCACCTTGGCGGGATATGTAGATACGCAGTATTTT,-,few,TRBV28,TRBJ2-3
CASRPGTSSPPKYNEQFF,TGCGCCAGCAGGCCCGGGACTAGTTCCCCGCCTAAGTACAATGAGCAGTTCTTC,TRBD2,few,TRBV5-1,TRBJ2-1
CASSPPGAGGNEQFF,TGCGCCAGCAGCCCGCCGGGAGCGGGGGGCAATGAGCAGTTCTTC,TRBD2,-,TRBV5-1,TRBJ2-1
CASSLGQGVLGTF,TGTGCCAGCAGCTTGGGACAGGGAGTTTTAGGCACCTTC,TRBD1,few,TRBV7-2,TRBJ1-2
CASRQGLGTEAFF,TGTGCCTCACGACAGGGTTTGGGCACTGAAGCTTTCTTT,TRBD1,-,TRBV30,TRBJ1-1
CAWRKLATYNEQFF,TGTGCCTGGAGAAAGCTAGCGACATACAATGAGCAGTTCTTC,-,-,TRBV30,TRBJ2-1
CAISGGIYEQYF,TGTGCCATCAGTGGAGGAATTTACGAGCAGTACTTC,-,few,TRBV10-3,TRBJ2-7
CASSIGPGQGGTGELFF,TGTGCCAGTAGTATCGGCCCGGGACAGGGTGGAACCGGGGAGCTGTTTTTT,TRBD1,-,TRBV19,TRBJ2-2
CAISERGGNQPQHF,TGTGCCATCAGTGAACGGGGAGGCAATCAGCCCCAGCATTTT,-,-,TRBV10-3,TRBJ1-5
CASRETGLQETQYF,TGTGCCAGCAGAGAGACAGGCCTCCAAGAGACCCAGTACTTC,-,few,TRBV2,TRBJ2-5
CASSDQGMNTEAFF,TGTGCCAGCAGTGATCAGGGGATGAACACTGAAGCTTTCTTT,-,few,TRBV28,TRBJ1-1
CASSPGTSGSLDTQYF,TGCGCCAGCAGCCCCGGGACTAGCGGGAGTTTGGATACGCAGTATTTT,TRBD2,few,TRBV5-1,TRBJ2-3
CASSTGASEKLFF,TGTGCCAGTTCGACAGGGGCGAGCGAAAAACTGTTTTTT,TRBD1,few,TRBV4-2,TRBJ1-4
CATSRDEAGGQETQYF,TGTGCCACCAGCAGAGATGAAGCGGGAGGACAAGAGACCCAGTACTTC,TRBD2,-,TRBV15,TRBJ2-5
CASSETGGWDQPQHF,TGTGCCAGCAGCGAGACAGGGGGGTGGGATCAGCCCCAGCATTTT,TRBD1,-,TRBV6-5,TRBJ1-5
CASSLGHGGNQPQHF,TGCGCCAGCAGCTTGGGTCATGGAGGCAATCAGCCCCAGCATTTT,-,-,TRBV5-1,TRBJ1-5
CASRFLAASYNEQFF,TGTGCCAGCAGGTTTCTAGCGGCGTCCTACAATGAGCAGTTCTTC,TRBD2,-,TRBV2,TRBJ2-1